A single sample is the source of the 30 T cell receptor beta chains below, sequenced in a study of human T cells and chemical hapten exposure. TCRdb re-called the RACE reads through MiXCR, storing one row per CDR3 protein. The sample carries some 51,000 distinct CDR3 sequences, about a tenth recorded once. Sample time point: pre-sensitization, week 0. Treatment given: therapeutic diphenylcyclopropenone sensitization with weekly scalp DPC. Sequenced material: whole blood, taken in connection with sensitization to the hapten diphenylcyclopropenone (DPC). These receptors were obtained from a woman in her thirties or forties with alopecia areata. Some clones in this sample may be carry-over from other donors' samples.

This clonotype has a count of ten or more. The chain links TRBV21-1 to TRBJ2-5; the table assigns TRBD1, which was not confirmed against the DNA. TRBV21-1 is noted as a pseudogene. The CDR3 is 13 amino acids. As DNA, the CDR3 is TGTGCCAGCAGCACCCCCGCGGCTTGGACCCAGTACTTC. Translated: CASSTPAAWTQYF.

The table lists this clonotype with many counts. The chain uses TRBV27 and TRBJ1-6; D not certain. The CDR3 contains 14 residues. V shed 5 bases and J shed 9 bases, with 14 bases lying between them. CDR1 is MNHEY and CDR2 is SMNVEV in the germline V gene (reference sequence). CDR3 loop: CASSPQVGFSPLHF. The CDR3 DNA follows: TGTGCCAGCAGTCCCCAGGTTGGGTTTTCACCCCTCCACTTT.

This clonotype was recorded many times. V and J are TRBV4-3 and TRBJ2-1; TRBD2 agrees at 8 bases. This CDR3 is built from 15 residues. In germline, CDR1 is LGHNA, CDR2 YSLEER. V shed 6 bases and J 7 bases; nucleotides not matched to a gene: 11. DNA for the CDR3: TGCGCCAGCAGTACCAGCGGGGGACGGTCAAATGAGCAGTTCTTC. Protein sequence: CASSTSGGRSNEQFF.

V and J are TRBV29-1 and TRBJ2-5, with 11 nucleotides matching TRBD1. In germline, CDR1 is SQVTM, CDR2 ANQGSEA. V dropped 7 bases and J dropped 6; count of bases not matched to a gene: 4. CDR3 length equals 12 residues. As DNA, the CDR3 is TGCAGCGGAGGGACAGGGGGTAAGACCCAGTACTTC. This gives the protein CSGGTGGKTQYF.

To note about this clonotype: At one of its ends the junction is not consistent with the germline gene, which may arise from a read error. The gene calls are TRBV4-1 and TRBJ2-6, with TRBD1 as a possible D gene (6 bases). From germline, CDR1 is MGHRA and CDR2 YSYEKL. The CDR3 sequence is 17 residues long. The CDR3 coding sequence is TGCGCCAGCAGCCAATTCAGGGGCCTCTCTGGGACCAACGTCCTGACTTTC. Residues: CASSQFRGLSGTNVLTF.

This clonotype has at least ten counts. The rearrangement uses TRBV6-1 and TRBJ1-5; D might be TRBD1 (5 bases). Trimming cost V 5 bases and J 3 bases, with 17 bases left between them. The CDR3 covers 16 residues. In germline, CDR1 is MNHNS, CDR2 SASEGT. CDR3 DNA: TGTGCCAGCAGTCCCGCGGGGGGTCGGGACAATCAGCCCCAGCATTTT. It specifies CASSPAGGRDNQPQHF.

The table lists this clonotype with many counts. The genes are TRBV29-1 and TRBJ1-2; 7 nucleotides agree with TRBD1. The CDR3 spans 14 residues. After removal of 0 bases from V and 2 bases from J, the junction contained 3 bases not matched to a gene. Germline V gene sequence: CDR1 SQVTM, CDR2 ANQGSEA. This CDR3 is CSVEDEGANYGYTF. CDR3 coding DNA: TGCAGCGTTGAAGACGAGGGGGCCAACTATGGCTACACCTTC.

The rearrangement uses TRBV4-1 and TRBJ2-2; D is unclear. Germline lookup yields CDR1 MGHRA and CDR2 YSYEKL. The CDR3 length is 13 residues. The V gene lost 2 bases and the J gene lost 3 bases, with 4 bases spanning the gap. The CDR3 coding sequence is TGCGCCAGCAGCCAAATCTACACCGGGGAGCTGTTTTTT. This translates into CASSQIYTGELFF.

This clonotype has more than one count but fewer than ten. This chain connects TRBV4-3 to TRBJ1-1; 7 nucleotides line up with TRBD1. CDR1 is LGHNA, CDR2 YSLEER, per germline. The CDR3 length is 13 residues. Trimming took 6 bases from V and 5 from J; bases not matched to a gene: 6. Here the CDR3 reads CASSTDRETEAFF. The CDR3 nucleotides read TGCGCCAGCAGTACCGACAGGGAGACTGAAGCTTTCTTT.

This clonotype occurred many times. V usage is TRBV7-8 and J usage is TRBJ1-6; 7 bases map to TRBD1. Unmatched junction bases numbered 6, after V lost 5 bases and J lost 5 bases. Germline V gene data show CDR1 as SGHVS and CDR2 as FQNEAQ. This CDR3 is built from 15 residues. In nucleotides, the CDR3 is TGTGCCAGCAGCGGCACAGGGGCGGATAATTCACCCCTCCACTTT. Residues: CASSGTGADNSPLHF.

This clonotype was found many times. V and J are TRBV5-4 and TRBJ1-2; D gene uncertain. The CDR3 spans 15 residues. With 4 bases removed from V and 0 bases from J, the gap between germline ends came to 13 bases. Germline V lookup: CDR1 SGHNT, CDR2 YYREEE (reference sequence). Here the CDR3 DNA reads TGTGCCAGCAGCGAGGAGAGGCGGTCTAACTATGGCTACACCTTC. It is translated as CASSEERRSNYGYTF.

In its sample, this clonotype was seen many times. V gene TRBV7-9 combines with J gene TRBJ1-1, with D perhaps matching TRBD1 (5 bases). V dropped 5 bases and J dropped 7 bases, with 11 bases sitting between them. CDR3 length: 12 amino acids. Looked up from germline, CDR1 is SEHNR and CDR2 is FQNEAQ (reference sequence). The CDR3, as DNA: TGTGCCAGCAGCCTACTGGGGGTTGAAGCTTTCTTT. The encoded protein is CASSLLGVEAFF.

V gene TRBV5-1 combines with J gene TRBJ2-1; 10 bases match TRBD2. This CDR3 has 18 amino acids. The germline V gene has CDR1 SGHRS and CDR2 YFSETQ. V lost 4 bases and J lost 8; bases outside the gene matches: 18. The CDR3 DNA sequence: TGCGCCAGCAGCCCGATCGGACCTAGCGGGGGAAGGGGATATGAGCAGTTCTTC. Translating gives CASSPIGPSGGRGYEQFF.

The genes are TRBV27 and TRBJ2-3; 7 bases fit TRBD2. The trim removed 9 bases at V and 0 bases at J, leaving 3 bases unmatched. CDR1 MNHEY and CDR2 SMNVEV come from the germline V gene (reference sequence). There are 13 residues in the CDR3. Written as DNA, the CDR3 is TGTGCCAGGGGGAGGGTTAGCACAGATACGCAGTATTTT. Translating gives CARGRVSTDTQYF.

This clonotype was counted only a few times. V usage is TRBV20-1 and J usage is TRBJ2-4; maybe TRBD2 (6 bases). This CDR3 region has 15 residues. V dropped 6 bases and J dropped 0 bases, with 15 bases sitting between them. The germline V gene encodes CDR1 DFQATT and CDR2 SNEGSKA (reference sequence). CDR3 loop: CSAVGLTLAKNIQYF. DNA of the CDR3: TGCAGTGCCGTGGGACTGACGCTAGCCAAAAACATTCAGTACTTC.

The chain employs TRBV5-6 and TRBJ2-7, with D perhaps TRBD1 (5 bases). The CDR3 totals 15 residues. V shed 1 base and J shed 3 bases, with 14 bases lying between them. Germline-derived CDR1 and CDR2 are SGHDT and YYEEEE. In DNA form, the CDR3 reads TGTGCCAGCAGCTTGTTACAGGCCGTCTACTACGAGCAGTACTTC. Translated, it gives CASSLLQAVYYEQYF.

This chain connects TRBV28 to TRBJ2-2, with 9 bases identical to TRBD1. This CDR3 comprises 15 residues. Germline V gene lookup returns CDR1 MDHEN and CDR2 SYDVKM. The V and J ends lost 6 bases and 6 bases, in that order; junction bases with no gene match: 8. The CDR3 DNA sequence: TGTGCCAGCAGCCTCCGGGACAGGGTTTCCGGGGAGCTGTTTTTT. Protein sequence: CASSLRDRVSGELFF.

This clonotype has a handful of counts. The chain couples TRBV10-3 to TRBJ2-7; D might be TRBD1 (6 bases). The CDR3 has 12 residues. In germline, CDR1 is ENHRY, CDR2 SYGVKD. The V and J ends lost 4 bases and 5 bases respectively, with 9 bases between them. This CDR3 reads CAISAGVNEQYF. CDR3 sequence (DNA): TGTGCCATCAGTGCAGGGGTTAACGAGCAGTACTTC.

The V gene is TRBV9, the J gene TRBJ2-3; tentatively, D is TRBD1 (6 bases). Trimming left V 2 bases short and J 2 bases short, with 12 bases between. The germline gives CDR1 SGDLS, CDR2 YYNGEE. The CDR3 spans 15 residues. This CDR3 is CASSVWGQTTDTQYF. The CDR3 bases are TGTGCCAGCAGCGTTTGGGGGCAGACCACAGATACGCAGTATTTT.

About this clonotype itself: A much larger clone differs by one base, so this may be a read error. This chain connects TRBV4-2 to TRBJ2-6; 7 bases map to TRBD1. Looked up from germline, CDR1 is LGHNA and CDR2 is YNFKEQ. The CDR3 covers 16 residues. This chain's CDR3 is CASSQFTGAGSNVLTF. The CDR3 DNA reads TGTGCCAGCAGCCAGTTTACAGGGGCTGGGTCCAACGTCCTGACTTTC.

This chain connects TRBV4-1 to TRBJ2-5; D is uncertain. Germline V gene lookup returns CDR1 MGHRA and CDR2 YSYEKL. V lost 1 base and J 7 bases, leaving 7 bases between the germline ends. The CDR3 runs to 12 residues. The CDR3 DNA reads TGCGCCAGCAGCCAAGTGCCCGGGACCCAGTACTTC. Translation gives CASSQVPGTQYF.

This clonotype came up many times. The chain couples TRBV6-2 or TRBV6-3 to TRBJ1-1; weak D call: TRBD1 (6 bases). Trimming removed 4 bases from V and 8 bases from J, with 17 bases in between. This CDR3 region has 14 residues. The V gene's germline CDR1 is MNHEY and CDR2 SVGEGT. This CDR3 reads CASSFTHPGAEAFF. The CDR3 nucleotides read TGTGCCAGCAGTTTCACTCACCCAGGGGCCGAAGCTTTCTTT.

This clonotype has at least ten counts. This chain uses TRBV3-1 with TRBJ2-3; the match to TRBD2 covers 9 bases. Germline V gene data show CDR1 as LGHDT and CDR2 as YNNKEL (reference sequence). J was trimmed by 2 bases and V by 0 bases; bases with no gene match: 6. The CDR3 contains 17 residues. CDR3 nucleotides: TGTGCCAGCAGCCAAGATCATGCGGGGGGGCCCACAGATACGCAGTATTTT. Translating it yields CASSQDHAGGPTDTQYF.

The gene calls are TRBV4-1 and TRBJ2-3; D may be TRBD2 (5 bases). The V end was cut by 1 base, the J end by 6 bases, with 5 bases between. The CDR3 loop spans 12 amino acids. The V gene's germline CDR1 is MGHRA and CDR2 YSYEKL. This CDR3 is CASSQVADTQYF. CDR3 DNA sequence: TGCGCCAGCAGCCAAGTAGCGGATACGCAGTATTTT.

This clonotype was found a few times. The CDR3 is CSAPVVGASYNEQFF. CDR3 coding DNA: TGCAGTGCACCTGTGGTTGGGGCCTCCTACAATGAGCAGTTCTTC. The chain combines TRBV20-1 with TRBJ2-1; D is possibly TRBD1 (5 bases). V shed 6 bases and J shed 0 bases, with 15 bases lying between them. Germline V lookup: CDR1 DFQATT, CDR2 SNEGSKA (reference sequence). The CDR3 runs to 15 residues.

The chain joins TRBV7-9 to TRBJ2-5; maybe TRBD1 (6 bases). Germline V gene data show CDR1 as SEHNR and CDR2 as FQNEAQ (reference sequence). CDR3 size: 14 residues. V was pared by 0 bases and J by 4 bases, with 9 bases between. The CDR3 reads CASSLAGAGETQYF. The CDR3 DNA reads TGTGCCAGCAGCTTAGCGGGGGCCGGAGAGACCCAGTACTTC.

This clonotype was counted ten times or more. This rearrangement joins TRBV7-9 to TRBJ1-6; TRBD1 aligns across 8 bases. Trimming cost V 8 bases and J 14 bases; bases outside gene matches: 17. This CDR3 contains 15 residues. Germline CDR1 SEHNR, CDR2 FQNEAQ (reference sequence). CDR3 sequence: CASRSLGQGASTLHF. The DNA for the CDR3 is TGTGCCAGCCGAAGTCTCGGACAGGGAGCCTCCACCCTCCACTTT. Full variable domain (remainder filled in from reference TRBV7-9 and TRBJ1-6): DTGVSQNPRHKITKRGQNVTFRCDPISEHNRLYWYRQTLGQGPEFLTYFQNEAQLEKSRLLSDRFSAERPKGSFSTLEIQRTEQGDSAMYLCASRSLGQGASTLHFGNGTRLTVT.

V gene TRBV5-1 combines with J gene TRBJ2-6; D gene ambiguous. Germline loops: CDR1 SGHRS, CDR2 YFSETQ. Trimming pared 0 bases from V and 1 base from J, leaving 8 bases between. The CDR3 runs to 16 residues. The CDR3 bases are TGCGCCAGCAGCTTGGAGCCGTTTTCTGGGGCCAACGTCCTGACTTTC. This sequence encodes CASSLEPFSGANVLTF.

This clonotype was found a few times. The gene calls are TRBV4-1 and TRBJ1-5; D call uncertain. The CDR3 is made up of 12 amino acids. V lost 4 bases and J lost 9, with 10 bases in between. The germline V gene encodes CDR1 MGHRA and CDR2 YSYEKL. The CDR3: CASSRAGGPQHF. DNA for the CDR3: TGCGCCAGCAGCCGGGCCGGAGGGCCCCAGCATTTT.

This clonotype was seen a few times. This chain uses TRBV30 with TRBJ2-2; 8 nucleotides agree with TRBD1. Germline V gene sequence: CDR1 GTSNPN, CDR2 SVGIG (reference sequence). The CDR3 has 14 residues. V shed 5 bases and J 5 bases; nucleotides not matched to a gene: 7. The CDR3 loop is CAWSTGGGTGELFF. The CDR3 nucleotides read TGTGCCTGGTCTACAGGGGGTGGGACCGGGGAGCTGTTTTTT.